Below are 29 T cell receptor beta chains sequenced from a single sample in a study of blood T cell repertoires in COVID-19. Sequencing was performed with immunoSEQ multiplex PCR; in TCRdb, only in-frame clones are kept and a portion is missing. Of under 300,000 clones detected, 80% to 85% appear once; the ten largest clones hold approximately 3.2%. The sequenced material came from peripheral blood. The receptors come from a woman between 18 and 30 years old with acute or convalescent COVID-19.

A single count supports this clone. V gene TRBV6-5 combines with J gene TRBJ2-7, with 8 bases fitting TRBD1. Germline loops: CDR1 MNHEY, CDR2 SVGAGI. Germline trimming cut 2 bases from V and 6 bases from J; bases unmatched to any gene: 6. The CDR3 is made up of 14 amino acids. CDR3 in DNA: TGTGCCAGCAGTTACCAGGACAGGGTCGGCGAGCAGTACTTC. Translating gives CASSYQDRVGEQYF.

Only one count was recorded for this clone. The J gene is TRBJ2-7, the V gene TRBV5-4, with 12 bases matching TRBD2. Germline assignment: CDR1 SGHNT and CDR2 YYREEE (reference sequence). The CDR3 is 18 amino acids. Unmatched junction bases numbered 15, after V lost 4 bases and J lost 4 bases. CDR3 nucleotide sequence: TGTGCCAGCAGCCGGGGGGGTCTAGCGGGAGGGTCGTCGTACGAGCAGTACTTC. Translating gives CASSRGGLAGGSSYEQYF.

Here the CDR3 reads CASSQGRAGTEAFF. CDR3 bases: TGTGCCAGCAGCCAAGGGCGGGCGGGGACTGAAGCTTTCTTT. V is TRBV11-2 and J is TRBJ1-1, with unresolved D. V lost 5 bases and J lost 5, with 15 bases in between. This CDR3 has 14 residues. Per germline, CDR1 SGHAT and CDR2 FQNNGV. The whole variable domain, remainder taken from reference TRBV11-2 and TRBJ1-1, is EAGVAQSPRYKIIEKRQSVAFWCNPISGHATLYWYQQILGQGPKLLIQFQNNGVVDDSQLPKDRFSAERLKGVDSTLKIQPAKLEDSAVYLCASSQGRAGTEAFFGQGTRLTVV.

This sequence joins TRBV18 and TRBJ2-5; 7 nucleotides line up with TRBD1. Germline V gene sequence: CDR1 KGHSH, CDR2 LQKENI. Trimming cost V 3 bases and J 1 base; bases outside gene matches: 5. This CDR3 has 15 residues. The CDR3 loop reads CASSPGWDSQETQYF. CDR3 DNA: TGTGCCAGCTCACCTGGGTGGGACAGCCAAGAGACCCAGTACTTC.

This chain uses TRBV9 with TRBJ2-7; D is possibly TRBD1 (6 bases). The CDR3 spans 14 residues. Germline-derived CDR1 and CDR2 are SGDLS and YYNGEE. V was shortened by 4 bases and J by 9 bases, with 20 bases between the two germline ends. DNA for the CDR3: TGTGCCAGCAGCCCATCGGACAGCCTTGGTCGGCAGTACTTC. Translating gives CASSPSDSLGRQYF.

This clone occurred a few times. The chain joins TRBV5-1 to TRBJ1-2, with D uncertain. The CDR3 loop spans 14 amino acids. Germline CDR1 SGHRS, CDR2 YFSETQ. V shed 3 bases and J shed 4 bases, with 13 bases lying between them. The CDR3 spells CASSSIAGGYGYTF. Here the CDR3 DNA reads TGCGCCAGCAGCTCGATAGCGGGAGGCTATGGCTACACCTTC.

V and J are TRBV6-2 or TRBV6-3 and TRBJ2-5; 8 bases align to TRBD1. The J segment lost 7 bases and the V segment lost 1 base, leaving 11 bases of the junction unmatched. In germline, CDR1 is MNHEY, CDR2 SVGEGT. The CDR3 has 16 amino acids. The CDR3: CASSYLDRDIGGTQYF. DNA of the CDR3: TGTGCCAGCAGTTACTTGGACAGGGACATAGGCGGGACCCAGTACTTC.

The chain links TRBV11-3 to TRBJ2-1; 8 bases align to TRBD2. Germline values: CDR1 SGHNT, CDR2 YENEEA. Unmatched junction bases numbered 15, after V lost 6 bases and J lost 5 bases. The CDR3 totals 17 residues. The chain's CDR3 is CASRGGGRTLFNNEQFF. Written as DNA, the CDR3 is TGTGCCAGCAGGGGTGGCGGGAGGACCCTATTTAACAATGAGCAGTTCTTC.

The gene calls are TRBV27 and TRBJ2-1, with TRBD1 matching 11 bases. After removal of 2 bases from V and 5 bases from J, the junction contained 2 bases not matched to a gene. Germline V gene lookup returns CDR1 MNHEY and CDR2 SMNVEV (reference sequence). CDR3 length equals 15 residues. The CDR3 here is CASSLRDRGNNEQFF. In DNA form, the CDR3 reads TGTGCCAGCAGTTTAAGGGACAGGGGGAACAATGAGCAGTTCTTC.

The V call is TRBV6-5, the J call TRBJ2-3; TRBD2 matches at 8 bases. Trimming at V came to 5 bases and at J to 4 bases, leaving 8 bases not matched to a gene. The CDR3 contains 15 residues. Germline-derived CDR1 and CDR2 are MNHEY and SVGAGI. The CDR3 sequence is CASSPEAGVADTQYF. The CDR3 DNA reads TGTGCCAGCAGTCCCGAAGCGGGAGTCGCAGATACGCAGTATTTT.

V is TRBV7-2 and J is TRBJ2-3, with 11 bases fitting TRBD2. Per the germline V gene, CDR1 is SGHTA and CDR2 is FQGNSA. The CDR3 runs to 17 residues. J lost 5 bases, V lost 1 base, and 8 bases had no gene match. CDR3 sequence reads: CASSLGSLAGGQDTQYF. The DNA for the CDR3 is TGTGCCAGCAGCTTAGGATCTCTAGCGGGAGGTCAAGATACGCAGTATTTT.

The chain is built from TRBV10-2 and TRBJ2-3; the D gene is possibly TRBD1 (5 bases). Trimming shortened V by 0 bases and J by 8 bases, and 9 bases separated the two germline ends. CDR1 and CDR2 (germline): WSHSY, SAAADI. The CDR3 is made up of 13 amino acids. CDR3 protein: CASSESDRTTQYF. CDR3 DNA sequence: TGCGCCAGCAGTGAGTCCGACAGAACTACGCAGTATTTT.

V gene TRBV18 combines with J gene TRBJ2-1; D not certain. The CDR3 is made up of 16 amino acids. V was pared by 3 bases and J by 1 base, with 13 bases between. Germline V gene sequence: CDR1 KGHSH, CDR2 LQKENI. CDR3: CASSPPDTNSYNEQFF. CDR3 DNA sequence: TGTGCCAGCTCACCGCCCGACACGAATTCCTACAATGAGCAGTTCTTC.

V usage is TRBV9 and J usage is TRBJ1-1; D might be TRBD1 (5 bases). Germline lookup yields CDR1 SGDLS and CDR2 YYNGEE. The CDR3 length is 13 residues. Trimming pared 0 bases from V and 4 bases from J, leaving 7 bases between. This chain's CDR3 is CASSVETATEAFF. The DNA of the CDR3 is TGTGCCAGCAGCGTAGAGACAGCCACTGAAGCTTTCTTT.

The chain carries TRBV5-1 and TRBJ1-4; 10 bases fit TRBD1. There are 14 residues in the CDR3. Germline CDR1 and CDR2: SGHRS and YFSETQ. After removal of 6 bases from V and 9 bases from J, the junction contained 8 bases not matched to a gene. CDR3 region: CASTRTGGRKKLFF. The CDR3 nucleotides read TGCGCCAGCACAAGGACAGGGGGTAGGAAAAAACTGTTTTTT.

The genes are TRBV28 and TRBJ1-5; D is unresolved. V was clipped by 6 bases and J by 9 bases, with 12 bases between them. This CDR3 has 12 residues. CDR1 and CDR2 from the germline V gene are MDHEN and SYDVKM. The CDR3 is CASRFGRRPQHF. CDR3 DNA: TGTGCCAGCAGATTTGGGAGGAGGCCCCAGCATTTT.

V and J are TRBV6-6 and TRBJ1-5; TRBD1 matches at 8 bases. The J segment lost 2 bases and the V segment lost 2 bases, leaving 2 bases of the junction unmatched. Per germline, CDR1 MNHNY and CDR2 SVGAGI (reference sequence). The CDR3 has 15 amino acids. The CDR3 loop reads CASSYVTGGNQPQHF. The CDR3 region has the DNA TGTGCCAGCAGTTACGTGACAGGGGGCAATCAGCCCCAGCATTTT.

This chain joins TRBV19 and TRBJ1-2; D ambiguous. There are 17 residues in the CDR3. Germline V lookup: CDR1 LNHDA, CDR2 SQIVND (reference sequence). The V end was cut by 6 bases, the J end by 4 bases, with 24 bases between. Written as DNA, the CDR3 is TGTGCCAGTAGACGCATACTGGGAGGTGGTGGTGCCTATGGCTACACCTTC. It codes for CASRRILGGGGAYGYTF. Full variable domain (missing parts from reference TRBV19 and TRBJ1-2): DGGITQSPKYLFRKEGQNVTLSCEQNLNHDAMYWYRQDPGQGLRLIYYSQIVNDFQKGDIAEGYSVSREKKESFPLTVTSAQKNPTAFYLCASRRILGGGGAYGYTFGSGTRLTVV.

This chain links TRBV19 with TRBJ2-3, with 13 positions matching TRBD2. The V gene end was trimmed by 4 bases and the J gene end by 2 bases; junction bases not matched to a gene: 21. The CDR3 sequence is 22 residues long. Germline V gene sequence: CDR1 LNHDA, CDR2 SQIVND (reference sequence). CDR3 protein: CASSTTSGRALFSFSDTDTQYF. In DNA, the CDR3 is TGTGCCAGTAGTACCACTAGCGGGAGGGCCTTATTCTCGTTCTCCGACACAGATACGCAGTATTTT. The variable domain in full, completed from reference TRBV19 and TRBJ2-3, reads DGGITQSPKYLFRKEGQNVTLSCEQNLNHDAMYWYRQDPGQGLRLIYYSQIVNDFQKGDIAEGYSVSREKKESFPLTVTSAQKNPTAFYLCASSTTSGRALFSFSDTDTQYFGPGTRLTVL.

V gene TRBV7-9 combines with J gene TRBJ2-7, with 8 nucleotides matching TRBD1. Looked up from germline, CDR1 is SEHNR and CDR2 is FQNEAQ (reference sequence). J was trimmed by 6 bases and V by 6 bases; bases with no gene match: 7. This CDR3 is 13 amino acids long. In DNA, the CDR3 is TGTGCCAGCAGTATCGACAGGGGCGGCGAGCAGTACTTC. It yields the protein CASSIDRGGEQYF.

V is TRBV11-2 and J is TRBJ1-4; 12 positions match TRBD1. Germline V gives CDR1 SGHAT, CDR2 FQNNGV. The trim removed 6 bases at V and 8 bases at J, leaving 13 bases unmatched. The CDR3 covers 17 residues. The CDR3 DNA reads as TGTGCCAGCAGACAGCCGGGACAGGGGGCGCCTAGGGAAAAACTGTTTTTT. It codes for CASRQPGQGAPREKLFF.

CDR3 nucleotide sequence: TGCGCCAGCAGCTCGTCCGCTAGCGGGAACACCGGGGAGCTGTTTTTT. Translating it yields CASSSSASGNTGELFF. This chain links TRBV5-1 with TRBJ2-2, with 7 bases fitting TRBD2. The CDR3 extends over 16 amino acids. The ends lost 3 bases at V and 1 base at J; junction bases unmatched: 6. Germline-derived CDR1 and CDR2 are SGHRS and YFSETQ.

V usage is TRBV5-1 and J usage is TRBJ2-7, with 10 bases fitting TRBD1. The CDR3 spans 15 residues. V trimming: 0 bases; J trimming: 5 bases; junction bases outside the gene matches: 5. Per germline, CDR1 SGHRS and CDR2 YFSETQ. As DNA, the CDR3 is TGCGCCAGCAGCTTGGTGGGGGACAGGGGTGACGAGCAGTACTTC. It encodes CASSLVGDRGDEQYF.

A few counts support this clone. This rearrangement joins TRBV4-1 to TRBJ1-5; a weak D match, TRBD1 (5 bases). The germline CDR1 and CDR2 sequences are MGHRA and YSYEKL. The CDR3 totals 16 residues. V gave up 4 bases and J gave up 0 bases, with 13 bases separating them. The CDR3 region is CASSLEGSPSNQPQHF. DNA for the CDR3: TGCGCCAGCAGCCTAGAGGGGAGCCCTAGCAATCAGCCCCAGCATTTT.

This clone occurred a few times. This CDR3 is CASTLRGSYEQYF. The CDR3 DNA reads TGTGCCAGCACCTTGCGGGGGTCCTACGAGCAGTACTTC. The genes are TRBV12-3 or TRBV12-4 and TRBJ2-7; the match to TRBD2 covers 7 bases. Germline trimming cut 7 bases from V and 1 base from J; bases unmatched to any gene: 4. The CDR3 extends over 13 amino acids.

The chain employs TRBV7-2 and TRBJ2-7; 12 bases fit TRBD1. J lost 7 bases, V lost 4 bases, and 5 bases had no gene match. Germline values: CDR1 SGHTA, CDR2 FQGNSA. This CDR3 contains 14 residues. CDR3 residues: CASSWGQGAREQYF. In nucleotides, the CDR3 is TGTGCCAGCAGCTGGGGACAGGGGGCGAGGGAGCAGTACTTC.

The chain uses TRBV9 and TRBJ2-1, with 7 bases identical to TRBD1. Per germline, CDR1 SGDLS and CDR2 YYNGEE. V trimming: 1 base; J trimming: 10 bases; junction bases outside the gene matches: 14. The CDR3 covers 16 residues. Written as DNA, the CDR3 is TGTGCCAGCAGCGTAAGTCAACAGGGGATTTTGAGGGAGCAGTTCTTC. This encodes CASSVSQQGILREQFF.

This chain joins TRBV18 and TRBJ1-1; 8 bases are a match to TRBD1. In germline, CDR1 is KGHSH, CDR2 LQKENI. The CDR3 extends over 16 amino acids. Trimming cost V 1 base and J 3 bases; bases outside gene matches: 7. The CDR3 sequence is CASSPLGQGPDTEAFF. The CDR3 DNA reads as TGTGCCAGCTCACCACTAGGACAGGGTCCGGACACTGAAGCTTTCTTT. Variable domain in full (rest from reference TRBV18 and TRBJ1-1): NAGVMQNPRHLVRRRGQEARLRCSPMKGHSHVYWYRQLPEEGLKFMVYLQKENIIDESGMPKERFSAEFPKEGPSILRIQQVVRGDSAAYFCASSPLGQGPDTEAFFGQGTRLTVV.

The V and J genes are TRBV6-5 and TRBJ1-4; perhaps TRBD1 as D (5 bases). The V end lost 6 bases, the J end lost 3 bases, and 11 bases lay between the germline ends. In germline, CDR1 is MNHEY, CDR2 SVGAGI. This CDR3 is built from 14 residues. CDR3 residues: CASSRTRSNEKLFF. In nucleotides, the CDR3 is TGTGCCAGCAGCCGGACAAGATCTAATGAAAAACTGTTTTTT.